This section outlines one TCR beta chain sequence together with its context. Amplification used 52 TRBV primers and 13 TRBJ primers. Produced via immunoSEQ multiplex PCR; TCRdb's table is partial and in-frame only. The data contain some 17,000 clones, under 95% of them singletons. V was shortened by 3 bases and J by 2 bases, with 15 bases between the two germline ends. The CDR3 has 16 amino acids. From germline, CDR1 is MDHEN and CDR2 SYDVKM. The data are from a study of regulatory T cells. The clonotype was recovered from a person under 30 with CD3G deficiency. This chain links TRBV28 with TRBJ2-3; D is undetermined. Sequencing was carried out using CD8+ T cells sorted from blood. This chain's CDR3 is CASSLVLLPPTDTQYF. The CDR3 DNA reads as TGTGCCAGCAGTTTGGTTCTACTACCTCCCACAGATACGCAGTATTTT.